This T cell receptor beta chain was captured by sequencing in a study of OX40 agonist ivuxolimab in advanced cancers. Study observations and caveats: Researchers did not establish what antigens the expanded peripheral T cells target. In general, CD8+ T cells held more expanded clones than CD4+ did, on average.

Clones were sequenced by immunoSEQ multiplex PCR, and TCRdb holds only the in-frame ones, with some missing. Of some 110,000 clones in the sample, 90% to 95% were seen once. As for this clone: Its antigen is currently unknown.

Sequenced here: CD4+ or CD8+ T cells sorted from blood, sampled in a trial of the OX40 agonist ivuxolimab. This clonotype was sampled from an adult with an advanced solid tumor such as melanoma, head and neck, liver or kidney cancer.

The CDR3 DNA is TGTGCCAGCGGACAGGGGGCGCGGGATTCCGGGGAGCTGTTTTTT. Protein sequence: CASGQGARDSGELFF. This rearrangement joins TRBV19 to TRBJ2-2, with 11 bases lining up with TRBD1. Unmatched junction bases numbered 9, after V lost 9 bases and J lost 6 bases. The CDR3 runs to 15 residues. Germline V gene lookup returns CDR1 LNHDA and CDR2 SQIVND (reference sequence).